This T cell receptor (beta chain) was identified during a study of beta chain features in type 1 diabetes. cDNA synthesis used the whole RNA isolate, giving expressed TCRB sequences. Clones were sequenced by immunoSEQ multiplex PCR, and TCRdb holds only the in-frame ones, with some missing. Here the sample spans around 280,000 clones, about 15% being singletons. This clone has just a few counts. Antigen unknown. Study-wide points: A moderate, significant TCRB CDR3 shortening appeared in type 1 diabetes across four CD4+ subsets. Whatever favoring of shorter templates PCR might show would apply equally to patients and controls. Patients with type 1 diabetes carried fewer insertions and had more deletions at their VDJ junctions. Compared with healthy donors, patients appeared to share more similar naive, central memory and regulatory TCRB repertoires.

Germline-derived CDR1 and CDR2 are GTSNPN and SVGIG (reference sequence). Germline trimming cut 0 bases from V and 3 bases from J; bases unmatched to any gene: 7. The CDR3 sequence is 16 residues long. The chain carries TRBV30 and TRBJ2-7; 11 bases match TRBD1. This receptor was obtained from a man aged 18-30 years with type 1 diabetes. Sequencing input: naive CD4+ T cells from blood. The CDR3 region is CAWSVLEGTGGYEQYF. CDR3 DNA sequence: TGTGCCTGGAGTGTATTAGAAGGGACAGGGGGCTACGAGCAGTACTTC. The whole variable domain, remainder taken from reference TRBV30 and TRBJ2-7, is SQTIHQWPATLVQPVGSPLSLECTVEGTSNPNLYWYRQAAGRGLQLLFYSVGIGQISSEVPQNLSASRPQDRQFILSSKKLLLSDSGFYLCAWSVLEGTGGYEQYFGPGTRLTVT.